The 25 T cell receptor beta chains below all came from one sample that was sequenced in a study of CD8+ T cells in alopecia areata. The authors extracted RNA and reverse transcribed it into cDNA as the sequencing template. The repertoire was sequenced with immunoSEQ multiplex PCR; TCRdb's copy has only in-frame clones and lacks some. The sample has fewer than 200,000 clones, about 60% seen once. The material sequenced was CD4+ T cells sorted from blood, taken at week 0. Receptors were obtained from a human donor with alopecia areata.

DNA for the CDR3: TGCGCCAGCAGCTCAAATCACGGACTACCGGACGTGCAGTTCTTC. This translates into CASSSNHGLPDVQFF. The V call is TRBV5-1, the J call TRBJ2-1, with D perhaps TRBD2 (6 bases). The V end lost 3 bases, the J end lost 12 bases, and 22 bases lay between the germline ends. Looked up from germline, CDR1 is SGHRS and CDR2 is YFSETQ. There are 15 residues in the CDR3.

The chain links TRBV29-1 to TRBJ2-3; unclear D gene. V was cut by 7 bases and J by 1 base, with 3 bases left in between. The germline V gene has CDR1 SQVTM and CDR2 ANQGSEA. The CDR3 sequence is 10 residues long. The CDR3, as DNA: TGCAGCGGCCGCACAGATACGCAGTATTTT. Translated, it gives CSGRTDTQYF.

V gene TRBV7-8 combines with J gene TRBJ1-1; 8 bases fit TRBD1. Trimming at V came to 5 bases and at J to 7 bases, leaving 12 bases not matched to a gene. Germline values: CDR1 SGHVS, CDR2 FQNEAQ. CDR3 length: 15 amino acids. The CDR3 loop reads CASSLFRDRTHEAFF. DNA of the CDR3: TGTGCCAGCAGCCTGTTCCGGGACAGGACTCATGAAGCTTTCTTT. Complete variable domain (other parts from reference TRBV7-8 and TRBJ1-1): GAGVSQSPRYKVAKRGQDVALRCDPISGHVSLFWYQQALGQGPEFLTYFQNEAQLDKSGLPSDRFFAERPEGSVSTLKIQRTQQEDSAVYLCASSLFRDRTHEAFFGQGTRLTVV.

This chain links TRBV5-1 with TRBJ1-5; D gene uncertain. Between the trimmed V and J ends, which lost 0 bases and 7 bases, there was a span of 8 bases. The germline V gene encodes CDR1 SGHRS and CDR2 YFSETQ. The CDR3 runs 13 residues. The CDR3 nucleotides read TGCGCCAGCAGCTTGGAGGGCGGCCAGCCCCAGCATTTT. This translates into CASSLEGGQPQHF. The whole variable domain, remainder taken from reference TRBV5-1 and TRBJ1-5, is KAGVTQTPRYLIKTRGQQVTLSCSPISGHRSVSWYQQTPGQGLQFLFEYFSETQRNKGNFPGRFSGRQFSNSRSEMNVSTLELGDSALYLCASSLEGGQPQHFGDGTRLSIL.

This chain connects TRBV30 to TRBJ1-2; possibly TRBD1 for D (6 bases). Germline CDR1 is GTSNPN and CDR2 is SVGIG (reference sequence). V lost 5 bases and J lost 8, with 18 bases in between. The CDR3 has 13 residues. The CDR3: CAWGQGPFGGYTF. CDR3 DNA sequence: TGTGCCTGGGGTCAGGGGCCCTTCGGCGGCTACACCTTC. Full variable domain (missing parts from reference TRBV30 and TRBJ1-2): SQTIHQWPATLVQPVGSPLSLECTVEGTSNPNLYWYRQAAGRGLQLLFYSVGIGQISSEVPQNLSASRPQDRQFILSSKKLLLSDSGFYLCAWGQGPFGGYTFGSGTRLTVV.

This chain connects TRBV30 to TRBJ2-7; 7 positions match TRBD1. J lost 7 bases, V lost 2 bases, and 8 bases had no gene match. The V gene's germline CDR1 is GTSNPN and CDR2 SVGIG (reference sequence). The CDR3 contains 13 residues. The CDR3 spells CAWSPDRVREQYF. The DNA for the CDR3 is TGTGCCTGGAGTCCCGACAGGGTCAGAGAGCAGTACTTC.

The rearrangement uses TRBV29-1 and TRBJ2-1, with D possibly being TRBD2 (6 bases). CDR1 and CDR2 (germline): SQVTM, ANQGSEA. The CDR3 loop spans 14 amino acids. V was clipped by 7 bases and J by 5 bases, with 18 bases between them. The CDR3 nucleotides are TGCAGCGCCGACGTAGCGGTGGACCACAATGAGCAGTTCTTC. Translation gives CSADVAVDHNEQFF.

This clone was seen only a few times. The V call is TRBV2, the J call TRBJ1-1, with D possibly TRBD1 on 5 matching bases. The ends were cut back, 4 bases at V and 4 bases at J, with 19 bases in the middle. From germline, CDR1 is SNHLY and CDR2 FYNNEI. The CDR3 consists of 16 residues. CDR3: CASSARTGPAGTEAFF. CDR3 DNA sequence: TGTGCCAGCAGTGCCCGGACGGGGCCAGCGGGCACTGAAGCTTTCTTT.

The sample holds a few counts of this clone. This chain links TRBV11-2 with TRBJ2-5; a weak D match, TRBD2 (6 bases). This CDR3 region has 14 residues. V lost 5 bases, J lost 1 base, and 11 bases lay in between. Germline CDR1 SGHAT, CDR2 FQNNGV. The CDR3 spells CASSAGSSQETQYF. The CDR3 region has the DNA TGTGCCAGCAGCGCGGGGTCCTCCCAAGAGACCCAGTACTTC. The variable domain in full, completed from reference TRBV11-2 and TRBJ2-5, reads EAGVAQSPRYKIIEKRQSVAFWCNPISGHATLYWYQQILGQGPKLLIQFQNNGVVDDSQLPKDRFSAERLKGVDSTLKIQPAKLEDSAVYLCASSAGSSQETQYFGPGTRLLVL.

The rearrangement uses TRBV25-1 and TRBJ2-5, with 7 bases fitting TRBD2. CDR1 is MGHDK and CDR2 is SYGVNS in the germline V gene. This CDR3 has 13 amino acids. The V and J ends lost 8 bases and 4 bases, in that order; junction bases with no gene match: 7. CDR3 in amino acids: CASQNPGGETQYF. In DNA form, the CDR3 reads TGTGCCAGCCAAAATCCGGGGGGAGAGACCCAGTACTTC.

The chain combines TRBV6-5 with TRBJ1-6; TRBD1 matches at 7 bases. This CDR3 contains 15 residues. CDR1 is MNHEY and CDR2 is SVGAGI in the germline V gene. V shed 4 bases, J shed 5 bases, and the junction held 5 bases outside the gene matches. The CDR3 reads CASSSGTANNSPLHF. CDR3 in DNA: TGTGCCAGCAGTTCCGGGACAGCAAATAATTCACCCCTCCACTTT.

The chain combines TRBV30 with TRBJ1-5; 10 positions agree with TRBD1. The CDR3 totals 16 residues. With 1 base clipped from V and 9 bases from J, the junction kept 12 bases outside the gene matches. From germline, CDR1 is GTSNPN and CDR2 SVGIG (reference sequence). The DNA of the CDR3 is TGTGCCTGGAGTGGCCACCGGGACAGGGGCCCGTGGCCCCAGCATTTT. Protein: CAWSGHRDRGPWPQHF.

V is TRBV30 and J is TRBJ1-6; D remains ambiguous. V was cut by 7 bases and J by 13 bases, with 17 bases left in between. CDR3 size: 12 residues. From germline, CDR1 is GTSNPN and CDR2 SVGIG (reference sequence). For the CDR3, the DNA is TGTGCCTCTCGGACTCCTCGAGGGCCCCTCCACTTT. Translating it yields CASRTPRGPLHF.

Notes on this clone: One end of the junction is discordant with germline, which a read error may explain. The V call is TRBV7-7, the J call TRBJ2-5, with D possibly called TRBD1 or TRBD2 (5 bases each). Germline V CDR1 and CDR2: SSHAT, FNYEAQ (reference sequence). This CDR3 has 15 residues. The CDR3 sequence: CASSLAQTGLKTQYF. The CDR3 DNA reads as TGTGCTAGCAGCTTAGCGCAAACAGGTCTAAAGACCCAGTACTTC.

The rearrangement links TRBV4-1 to TRBJ2-3; TRBD2 agrees at 9 bases. Unmatched junction bases numbered 6, after V lost 1 base and J lost 4 bases. The CDR3 loop spans 16 amino acids. Per germline, CDR1 MGHRA and CDR2 YSYEKL. The CDR3 DNA reads as TGCGCCAGCAGCCAAGCCGGGACTAGCTCGTCAGATACGCAGTATTTT. Protein sequence: CASSQAGTSSSDTQYF.

The count of this clone is one. This rearrangement joins TRBV15 to TRBJ2-7; D may be TRBD1 (5 bases). The ends were cut back, 6 bases at V and 5 bases at J, with 11 bases in the middle. Germline V gene data show CDR1 as LNHNV and CDR2 as YYDKDF (reference sequence). This CDR3 has 12 amino acids. The CDR3: CATSRTGNEQYF. DNA for the CDR3: TGTGCCACCAGTAGAACAGGCAACGAGCAGTACTTC.

This rearrangement joins TRBV2 to TRBJ2-7, with a weak D call TRBD1 (6 bases). The CDR3 consists of 17 residues. Trimming took 1 base from V and 0 from J, leaving 16 bases between them. The germline CDR1 and CDR2 sequences are SNHLY and FYNNEI. The CDR3 is CASSEGSFGQISYEQYF. The DNA of the CDR3 is TGTGCCAGCAGTGAAGGCAGTTTTGGACAGATCTCCTACGAGCAGTACTTC.

V is TRBV7-2 and J is TRBJ2-3, with 13 bases aligning to TRBD2. The ends lost 0 bases at V and 4 bases at J; junction bases unmatched: 4. Germline CDR1 SGHTA, CDR2 FQGNSA. The CDR3 length is 17 residues. The CDR3 nucleotides are TGTGCCAGCAGCTTAGCCCCACTAGCGGGGGGGCCAGATACGCAGTATTTT. Residues: CASSLAPLAGGPDTQYF.

V and J are TRBV20-1 and TRBJ2-7, with 9 bases aligning to TRBD1. This CDR3 region has 11 residues. The V and J ends lost 7 bases and 7 bases, in that order; junction bases with no gene match: 5. CDR1 and CDR2 from the germline V gene are DFQATT and SNEGSKA (reference sequence). CDR3: CSVQGAGEQYF. CDR3 sequence (DNA): TGCAGTGTACAGGGGGCGGGGGAGCAGTACTTC.

The V and J genes are TRBV29-1 and TRBJ2-5; 14 bases align to TRBD2. The CDR3 is 16 amino acids. The V and J ends lost 4 bases and 4 bases, in that order; junction bases with no gene match: 8. Germline V gene lookup returns CDR1 SQVTM and CDR2 ANQGSEA. The CDR3 sequence is CSVALTSGGAGETQYF. CDR3 DNA sequence: TGCAGCGTTGCTTTGACTAGCGGGGGGGCTGGAGAGACCCAGTACTTC.

This chain's CDR3 is CASSPGGQPRWADTQYF. The CDR3 DNA follows: TGTGCCAGCTCACCGGGAGGACAGCCTAGGTGGGCAGATACGCAGTATTTT. The chain links TRBV18 to TRBJ2-3; perhaps D is TRBD1 or TRBD2 (6 bases each). The CDR3 runs to 17 residues. The V gene lost 3 bases and the J gene lost 4 bases, with 20 bases spanning the gap. The germline gives CDR1 KGHSH, CDR2 LQKENI.

The J gene is TRBJ2-3, the V gene TRBV29-1; unclear D gene. The CDR3 runs to 14 residues. Germline V gene lookup returns CDR1 SQVTM and CDR2 ANQGSEA. Trimming removed 4 bases at V and 3 bases at J, with 14 bases between. CDR3 sequence (DNA): TGCAGCGTTGTAAGTGCTTTTGGGACAGATACGCAGTATTTT. It yields the protein CSVVSAFGTDTQYF.

The chain uses TRBV14 and TRBJ2-2; D gene uncertain. Per the germline V gene, CDR1 is SGHDN and CDR2 is FVKESK. Trimming removed 3 bases at V and 7 bases at J, with 9 bases between. The CDR3 is 13 residues long. The CDR3 DNA is TGTGCCAGCAGCCAGGGTGGTATCGGGGAGCTGTTTTTT. This encodes CASSQGGIGELFF.

This clone was counted at least ten times. This chain links TRBV5-6 with TRBJ2-7; D unresolved. This CDR3 has 13 residues. V shed 4 bases and J shed 4 bases, with 12 bases lying between them. CDR1 is SGHDT and CDR2 is YYEEEE in the germline V gene. CDR3 amino acids: CASSLPDLYEQYF. CDR3 sequence (DNA): TGTGCCAGCAGCCTACCCGATCTGTACGAGCAGTACTTC.

The rearrangement uses TRBV10-3 and TRBJ2-5; D is undetermined. Germline V gene data show CDR1 as ENHRY and CDR2 as SYGVKD. V was clipped by 2 bases and J by 0 bases, with 19 bases between them. The CDR3 loop spans 18 amino acids. The CDR3 loop is CAISEPDLPVPDQETQYF. As DNA, the CDR3 is TGTGCCATCAGTGAGCCGGATCTCCCCGTCCCAGACCAAGAGACCCAGTACTTC.